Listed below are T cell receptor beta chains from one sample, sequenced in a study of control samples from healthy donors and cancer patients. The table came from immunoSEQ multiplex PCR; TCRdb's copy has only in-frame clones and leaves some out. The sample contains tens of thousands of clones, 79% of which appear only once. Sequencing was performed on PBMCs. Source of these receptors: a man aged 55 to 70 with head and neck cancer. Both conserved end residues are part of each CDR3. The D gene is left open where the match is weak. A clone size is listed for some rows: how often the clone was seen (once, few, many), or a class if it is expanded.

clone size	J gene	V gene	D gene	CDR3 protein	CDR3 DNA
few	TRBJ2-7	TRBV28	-	CASSFSVVPYEQYF	TGTGCCAGCAGTTTTTCAGTGGTTCCCTACGAGCAGTACTTC
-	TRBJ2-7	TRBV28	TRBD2	CASSSGLAGEAYF	TGTGCCAGCAGTTCCGGACTAGCGGGAGAAGCGTACTTC
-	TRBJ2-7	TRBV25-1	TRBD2	CASSLAGSKSYEQYF	TGTGCCAGCTCTTTAGCGGGGTCCAAGTCCTACGAGCAGTACTTC
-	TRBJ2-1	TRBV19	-	CASTAGDTSGNEQFF	TGTGCCAGTACCGCGGGTGATACCTCCGGCAATGAGCAGTTCTTC
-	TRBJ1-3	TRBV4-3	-	CASSQLGAGAEGNTIYF	TGCGCCAGCAGCCAACTAGGGGCGGGGGCGGAGGGAAACACCATATATTTT
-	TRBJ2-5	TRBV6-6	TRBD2	CASSYLRGSMETQYF	TGTGCCAGCAGTTACTTGCGCGGGAGTATGGAGACCCAGTACTTC
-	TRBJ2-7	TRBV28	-	CASSLTPYEQYF	TGTGCCAGCAGTTTGACACCCTACGAGCAGTACTTC
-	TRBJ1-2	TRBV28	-	CASKEGGARGGYTF	TGTGCCAGCAAAGAAGGGGGGGCGCGGGGAGGCTACACCTTC
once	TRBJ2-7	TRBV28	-	CASSPQGTAYEQYF	TGTGCCAGCAGTCCCCAAGGGACCGCCTACGAGCAGTACTTC
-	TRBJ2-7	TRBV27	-	CASRTLGSSRLSYEQYF	TGTGCCAGCAGGACTCTCGGGTCCTCCAGATTATCCTACGAGCAGTACTTC
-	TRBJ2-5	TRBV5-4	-	CASSLPGPLQETQYF	TGTGCCAGCAGCTTGCCGGGACCCCTACAAGAGACCCAGTACTTC
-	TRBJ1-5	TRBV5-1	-	CASSGQPQHF	TGCGCCAGCAGTGGGCAGCCCCAGCATTTT
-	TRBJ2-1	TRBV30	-	CAWTVYNEQFF	TGTGCCTGGACAGTTTACAATGAGCAGTTCTTC
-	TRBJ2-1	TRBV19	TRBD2	CASSVAGEISEQFF	TGTGCCAGTAGCGTAGCGGGAGAGATCAGTGAGCAGTTCTTC
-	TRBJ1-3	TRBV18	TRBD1	CASSPDGTATGNTIYF	TGTGCCAGCTCACCGGACGGGACAGCCACTGGAAACACCATATATTTT
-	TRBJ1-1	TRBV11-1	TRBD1	CASSPQGGRTEAFF	TGTGCCAGCAGCCCCCAGGGGGGACGGACTGAAGCTTTCTTT
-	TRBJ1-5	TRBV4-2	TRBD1	CASAPGQGSGGQPQHF	TGTGCCAGCGCGCCGGGACAGGGGTCGGGGGGGCAGCCCCAGCATTTT
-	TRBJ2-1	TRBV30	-	CAWRPLVHYEQFF	TGTGCCTGGAGACCTCTAGTTCACTATGAGCAGTTCTTC
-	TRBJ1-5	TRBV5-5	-	CASSLSGTPHQPQHF	TGTGCCAGCAGCTTGAGTGGGACACCCCATCAGCCCCAGCATTTT
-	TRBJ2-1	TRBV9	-	CASSVPGTLSHEQFF	TGTGCCAGCAGCGTCCCCGGGACCCTTAGTCATGAGCAGTTCTTC
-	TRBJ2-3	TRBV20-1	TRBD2	CSASVTSGNSDTQYF	TGCAGTGCTAGTGTGACTAGCGGGAATTCAGATACGCAGTATTTT
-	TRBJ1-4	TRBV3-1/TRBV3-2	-	CASSSRALNEKLFF	TGTGCCAGCAGCTCCAGGGCCCTTAATGAAAAACTGTTTTTT
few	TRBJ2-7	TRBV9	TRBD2	CASSASGTGGNEQYF	TGTGCCAGCAGCGCGAGCGGGACGGGAGGAAACGAGCAGTACTTC
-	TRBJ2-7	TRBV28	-	CASSGSTYEQYF	TGTGCCAGCAGCGGGAGTACCTACGAGCAGTACTTC
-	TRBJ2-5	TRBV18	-	CASSPEGQETQYF	TGTGCCAGCTCACCGGAGGGGCAAGAGACCCAGTACTTC
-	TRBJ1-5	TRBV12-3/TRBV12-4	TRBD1	CASRQGSNQPQHF	TGTGCCAGCAGACAGGGGAGCAATCAGCCCCAGCATTTT
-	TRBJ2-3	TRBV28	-	CASSLVGSTDTQYF	TGTGCCAGCAGTTTAGTAGGCAGCACAGATACGCAGTATTTT
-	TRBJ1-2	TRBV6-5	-	CASRSQKNYGYTF	TGTGCCAGCAGGTCCCAGAAGAACTATGGCTACACCTTC
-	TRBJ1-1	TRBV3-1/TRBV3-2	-	CASTHGGANTEAFF	TGTGCCAGCACCCACGGGGGCGCGAACACTGAAGCTTTCTTT
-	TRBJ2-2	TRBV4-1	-	CASSQGGGELFF	TGCGCCAGCAGCCAAGGAGGCGGGGAGCTGTTTTTT
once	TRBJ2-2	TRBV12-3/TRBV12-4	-	CASSLNTGELFF	TGTGCCAGCAGCCTTAACACCGGGGAGCTGTTTTTT
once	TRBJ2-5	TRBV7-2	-	CASSRERIETQYF	TGTGCCAGCAGCCGGGAGAGAATAGAGACCCAGTACTTC
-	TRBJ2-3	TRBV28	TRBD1	CASSPADRVRADTQYF	TGTGCCAGCAGCCCAGCCGACAGGGTCCGCGCAGATACGCAGTATTTT
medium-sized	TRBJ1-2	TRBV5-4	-	CASSLPGTENYGYTF	TGTGCCAGCAGCTTGCCTGGGACGGAAAACTATGGCTACACCTTC
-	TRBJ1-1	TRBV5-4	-	CASSLWGADTEAFF	TGTGCCAGCAGCCTCTGGGGCGCGGACACTGAAGCTTTCTTT
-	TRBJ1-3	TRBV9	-	CASSVEALTGNTIYF	TGTGCCAGCAGCGTAGAAGCCCTGACTGGAAACACCATATATTTT
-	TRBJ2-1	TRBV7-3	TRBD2	CASSLSGSGYNEQFF	TGTGCCAGCAGCTTAAGCGGGAGTGGCTACAATGAGCAGTTCTTC
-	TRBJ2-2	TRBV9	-	CASSVAGSSGLFF	TGTGCCAGCAGCGTAGCGGGAAGCTCAGGGCTGTTTTTT
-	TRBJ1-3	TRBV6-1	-	CASSQGNTIYF	TGTGCCAGCAGTCAGGGAAACACCATATATTTT